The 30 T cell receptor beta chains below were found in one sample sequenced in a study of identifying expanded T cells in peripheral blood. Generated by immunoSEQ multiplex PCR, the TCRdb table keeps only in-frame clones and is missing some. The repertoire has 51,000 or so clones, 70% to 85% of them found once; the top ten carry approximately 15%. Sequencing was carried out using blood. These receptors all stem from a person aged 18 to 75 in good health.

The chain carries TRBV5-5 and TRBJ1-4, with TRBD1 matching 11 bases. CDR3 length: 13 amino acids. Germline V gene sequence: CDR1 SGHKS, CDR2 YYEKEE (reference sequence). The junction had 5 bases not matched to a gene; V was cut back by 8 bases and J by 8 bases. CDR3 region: CASMGQGDEKLFF. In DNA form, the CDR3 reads TGTGCCAGTATGGGACAGGGGGACGAAAAACTGTTTTTT.

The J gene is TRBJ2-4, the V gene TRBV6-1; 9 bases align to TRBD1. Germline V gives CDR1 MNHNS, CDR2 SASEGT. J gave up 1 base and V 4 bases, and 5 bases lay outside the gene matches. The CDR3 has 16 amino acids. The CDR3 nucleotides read TGTGCCAGCAGTGGGACCGGGACAGGGGCCAAAAACATTCAGTACTTC. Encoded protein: CASSGTGTGAKNIQYF.

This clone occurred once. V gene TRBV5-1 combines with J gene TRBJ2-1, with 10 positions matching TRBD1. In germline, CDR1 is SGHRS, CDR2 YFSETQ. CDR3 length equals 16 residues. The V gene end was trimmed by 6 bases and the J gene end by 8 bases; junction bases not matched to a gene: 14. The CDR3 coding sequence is TGCGCCAGCACGCGACTGAGGACAGGGGGTTCCGATGAGCAGTTCTTC. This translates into CASTRLRTGGSDEQFF. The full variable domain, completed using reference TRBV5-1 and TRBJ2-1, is KAGVTQTPRYLIKTRGQQVTLSCSPISGHRSVSWYQQTPGQGLQFLFEYFSETQRNKGNFPGRFSGRQFSNSRSEMNVSTLELGDSALYLCASTRLRTGGSDEQFFGPGTRLTVL.

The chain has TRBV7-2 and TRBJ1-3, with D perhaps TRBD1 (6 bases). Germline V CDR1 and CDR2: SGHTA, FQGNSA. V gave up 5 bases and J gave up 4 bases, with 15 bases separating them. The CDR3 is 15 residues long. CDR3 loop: CASSPRGGQGNTIYF. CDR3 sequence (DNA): TGTGCCAGCAGCCCCCGCGGGGGGCAGGGAAACACCATATATTTT.

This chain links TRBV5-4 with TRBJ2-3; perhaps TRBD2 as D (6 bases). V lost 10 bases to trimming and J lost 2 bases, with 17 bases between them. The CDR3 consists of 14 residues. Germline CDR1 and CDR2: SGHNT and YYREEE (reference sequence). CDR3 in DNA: TGTGCCTCCACCGGGACTTTAAACACAGATACGCAGTATTTT. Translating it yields CASTGTLNTDTQYF.

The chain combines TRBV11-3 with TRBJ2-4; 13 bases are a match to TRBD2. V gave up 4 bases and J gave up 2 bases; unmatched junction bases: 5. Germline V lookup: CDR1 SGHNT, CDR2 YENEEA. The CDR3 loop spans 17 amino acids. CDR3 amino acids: CASSSGLAGRSKNIQYF. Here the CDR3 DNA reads TGTGCCAGCAGCTCGGGACTAGCGGGAAGGTCCAAAAACATTCAGTACTTC.

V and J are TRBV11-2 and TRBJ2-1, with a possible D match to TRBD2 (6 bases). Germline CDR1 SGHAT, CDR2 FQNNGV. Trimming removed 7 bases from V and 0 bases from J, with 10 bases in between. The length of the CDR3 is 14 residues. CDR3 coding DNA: TGTGCCAGCATTTTCGGGAGCTCCTACAATGAGCAGTTCTTC. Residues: CASIFGSSYNEQFF.

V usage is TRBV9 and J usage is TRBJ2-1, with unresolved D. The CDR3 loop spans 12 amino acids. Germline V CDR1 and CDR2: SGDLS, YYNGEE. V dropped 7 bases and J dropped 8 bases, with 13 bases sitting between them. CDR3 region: CASGPGSYEQFF. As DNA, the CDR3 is TGTGCCAGCGGCCCGGGTTCATATGAGCAGTTCTTC. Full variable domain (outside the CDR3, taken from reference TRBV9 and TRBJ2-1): DSGVTQTPKHLITATGQRVTLRCSPRSGDLSVYWYQQSLDQGLQFLIQYYNGEERAKGNILERFSAQQFPDLHSELNLSSLELGDSALYFCASGPGSYEQFFGPGTRLTVL.

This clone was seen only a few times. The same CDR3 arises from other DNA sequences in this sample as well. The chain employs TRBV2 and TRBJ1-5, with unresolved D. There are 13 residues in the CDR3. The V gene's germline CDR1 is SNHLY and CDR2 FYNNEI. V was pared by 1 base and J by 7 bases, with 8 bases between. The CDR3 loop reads CASSEGLWQPQHF. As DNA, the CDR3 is TGTGCCAGCAGTGAAGGGTTGTGGCAGCCCCAGCATTTT. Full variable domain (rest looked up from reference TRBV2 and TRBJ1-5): EPEVTQTPSHQVTQMGQEVILRCVPISNHLYFYWYRQILGQKVEFLVSFYNNEISEKSEIFDDQFSVERPDGSNFTLKIRSTKLEDSAMYFCASSEGLWQPQHFGDGTRLSIL.

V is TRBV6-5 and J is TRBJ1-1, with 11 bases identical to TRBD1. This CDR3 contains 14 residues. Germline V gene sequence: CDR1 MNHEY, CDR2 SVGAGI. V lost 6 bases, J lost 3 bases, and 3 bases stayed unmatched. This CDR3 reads CASRDRGPDTEAFF. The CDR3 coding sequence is TGTGCCAGCAGGGACAGGGGGCCGGACACTGAAGCTTTCTTT.

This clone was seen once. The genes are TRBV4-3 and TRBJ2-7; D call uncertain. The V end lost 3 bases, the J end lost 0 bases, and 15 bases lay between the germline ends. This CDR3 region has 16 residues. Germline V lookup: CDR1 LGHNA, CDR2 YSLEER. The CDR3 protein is CASSHTLGLSSYEQYF. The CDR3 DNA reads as TGCGCCAGCAGCCATACTCTCGGGCTGAGCTCCTACGAGCAGTACTTC.

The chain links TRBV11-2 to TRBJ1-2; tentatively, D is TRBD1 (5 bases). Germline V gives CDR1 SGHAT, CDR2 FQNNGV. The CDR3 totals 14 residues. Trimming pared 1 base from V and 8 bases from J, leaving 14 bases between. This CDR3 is CASSLGAGSTGYTF. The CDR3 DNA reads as TGTGCCAGCAGCTTAGGGGCAGGGTCTACAGGCTACACCTTC.

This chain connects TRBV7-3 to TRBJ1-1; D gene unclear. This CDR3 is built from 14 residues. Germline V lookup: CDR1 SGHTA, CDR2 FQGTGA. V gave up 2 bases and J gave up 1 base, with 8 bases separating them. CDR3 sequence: CASSLGSGNTEAFF. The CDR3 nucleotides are TGTGCCAGCAGCTTAGGGTCGGGGAACACTGAAGCTTTCTTT.

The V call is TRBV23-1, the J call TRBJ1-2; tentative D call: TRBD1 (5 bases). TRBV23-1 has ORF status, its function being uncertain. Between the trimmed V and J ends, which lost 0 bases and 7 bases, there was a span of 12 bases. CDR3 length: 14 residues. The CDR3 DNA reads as TGCGCCAGCAGTCAATCATCCAGGGTTTTTGGCTACACCTTC. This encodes CASSQSSRVFGYTF.

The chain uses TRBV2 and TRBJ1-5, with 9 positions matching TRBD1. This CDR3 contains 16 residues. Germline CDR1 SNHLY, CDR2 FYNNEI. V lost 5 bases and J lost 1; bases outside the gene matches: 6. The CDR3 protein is CASSRTGVISNQPQHF. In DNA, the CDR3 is TGTGCCAGCAGTCGGACAGGGGTAATAAGCAATCAGCCCCAGCATTTT. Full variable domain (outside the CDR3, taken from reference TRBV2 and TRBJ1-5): EPEVTQTPSHQVTQMGQEVILRCVPISNHLYFYWYRQILGQKVEFLVSFYNNEISEKSEIFDDQFSVERPDGSNFTLKIRSTKLEDSAMYFCASSRTGVISNQPQHFGDGTRLSIL.

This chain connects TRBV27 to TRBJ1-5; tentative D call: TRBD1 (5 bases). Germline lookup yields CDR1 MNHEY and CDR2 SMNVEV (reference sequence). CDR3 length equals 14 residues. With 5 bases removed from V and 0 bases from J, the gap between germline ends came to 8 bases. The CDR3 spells CASSQGLSNQPQHF. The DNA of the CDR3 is TGTGCCAGCAGTCAGGGACTTAGCAATCAGCCCCAGCATTTT.

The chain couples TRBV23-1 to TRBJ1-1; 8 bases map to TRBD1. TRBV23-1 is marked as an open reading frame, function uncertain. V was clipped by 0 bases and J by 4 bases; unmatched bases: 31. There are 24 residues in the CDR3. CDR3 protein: CASSQSKEPKGRAGGMRTGTEAFF. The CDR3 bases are TGCGCCAGCAGTCAATCGAAGGAACCCAAAGGAAGAGCAGGGGGCATGAGGACGGGCACTGAAGCTTTCTTT.

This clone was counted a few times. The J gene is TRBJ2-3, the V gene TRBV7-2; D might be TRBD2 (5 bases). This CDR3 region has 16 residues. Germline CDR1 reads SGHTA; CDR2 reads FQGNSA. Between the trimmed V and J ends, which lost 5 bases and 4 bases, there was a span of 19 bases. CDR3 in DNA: TGTGCCAGCAGCCATTACGGGCGGGCCAAGGCAGATACGCAGTATTTT. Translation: CASSHYGRAKADTQYF.

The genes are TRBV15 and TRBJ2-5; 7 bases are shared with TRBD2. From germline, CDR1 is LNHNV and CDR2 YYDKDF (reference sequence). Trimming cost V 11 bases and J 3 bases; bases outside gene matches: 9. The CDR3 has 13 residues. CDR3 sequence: CASRSSGKETQYF. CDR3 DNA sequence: TGTGCCTCCCGGTCAAGCGGGAAAGAGACCCAGTACTTC.

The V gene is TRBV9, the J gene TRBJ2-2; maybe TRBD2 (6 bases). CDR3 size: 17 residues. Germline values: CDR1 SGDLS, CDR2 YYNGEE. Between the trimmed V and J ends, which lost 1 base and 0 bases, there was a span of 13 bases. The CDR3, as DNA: TGTGCCAGCAGCGTAAGAGGCGGGACTTCGAACACCGGGGAGCTGTTTTTT. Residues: CASSVRGGTSNTGELFF. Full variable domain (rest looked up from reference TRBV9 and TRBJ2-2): DSGVTQTPKHLITATGQRVTLRCSPRSGDLSVYWYQQSLDQGLQFLIQYYNGEERAKGNILERFSAQQFPDLHSELNLSSLELGDSALYFCASSVRGGTSNTGELFFGEGSRLTVL.

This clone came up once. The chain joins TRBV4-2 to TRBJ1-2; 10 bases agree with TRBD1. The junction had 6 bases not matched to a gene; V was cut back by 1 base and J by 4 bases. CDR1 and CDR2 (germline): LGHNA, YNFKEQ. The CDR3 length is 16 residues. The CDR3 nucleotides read TGTGCCAGCAGCCAAGCCGGGACAGGGGACCTCTATGGCTACACCTTC. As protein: CASSQAGTGDLYGYTF.

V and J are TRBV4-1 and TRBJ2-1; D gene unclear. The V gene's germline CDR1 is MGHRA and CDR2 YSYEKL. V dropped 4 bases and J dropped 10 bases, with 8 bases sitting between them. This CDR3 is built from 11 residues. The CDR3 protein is CASSLEEEQFF. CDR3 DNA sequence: TGCGCCAGCAGCCTGGAAGAAGAGCAGTTCTTC.

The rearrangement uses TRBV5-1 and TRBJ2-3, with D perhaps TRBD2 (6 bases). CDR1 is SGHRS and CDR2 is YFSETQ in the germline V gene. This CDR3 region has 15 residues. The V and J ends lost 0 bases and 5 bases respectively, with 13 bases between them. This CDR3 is CASSLAGGGLDTQYF. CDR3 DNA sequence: TGCGCCAGCAGCTTGGCGGGCGGAGGGTTAGATACGCAGTATTTT.

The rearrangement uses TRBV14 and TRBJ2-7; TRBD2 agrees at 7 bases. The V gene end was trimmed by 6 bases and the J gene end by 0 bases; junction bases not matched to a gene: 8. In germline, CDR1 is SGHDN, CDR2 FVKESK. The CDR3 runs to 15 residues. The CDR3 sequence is CASSRIGGSSYEQYF. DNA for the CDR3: TGTGCCAGCAGTCGAATTGGCGGGAGCTCCTACGAGCAGTACTTC. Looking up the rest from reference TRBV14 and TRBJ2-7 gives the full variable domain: EAGVTQFPSHSVIEKGQTVTLRCDPISGHDNLYWYRRVMGKEIKFLLHFVKESKQDESGMPNNRFLAERTGGTYSTLKVQPAELEDSGVYFCASSRIGGSSYEQYFGPGTRLTVT.

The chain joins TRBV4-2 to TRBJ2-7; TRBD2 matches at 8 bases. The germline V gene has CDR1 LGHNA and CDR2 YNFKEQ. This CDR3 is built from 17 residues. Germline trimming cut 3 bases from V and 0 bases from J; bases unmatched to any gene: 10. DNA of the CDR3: TGTGCCAGCAGCCAGGCCGCACTAGCGGAAGTCTCCTACGAGCAGTACTTC. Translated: CASSQAALAEVSYEQYF.

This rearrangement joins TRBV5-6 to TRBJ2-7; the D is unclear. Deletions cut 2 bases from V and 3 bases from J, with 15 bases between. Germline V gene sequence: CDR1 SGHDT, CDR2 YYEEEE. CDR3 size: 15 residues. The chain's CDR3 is CASSFNQLPIYEQYF. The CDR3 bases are TGTGCCAGCAGCTTTAACCAGTTACCCATCTACGAGCAGTACTTC.

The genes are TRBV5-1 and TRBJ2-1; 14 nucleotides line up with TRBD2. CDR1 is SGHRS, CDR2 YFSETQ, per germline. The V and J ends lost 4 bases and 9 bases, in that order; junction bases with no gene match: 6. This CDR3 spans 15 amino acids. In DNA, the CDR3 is TGCGCCAGCAGCCTTGGACTAGCGGGAGGTTCTGAGCAGTTCTTC. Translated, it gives CASSLGLAGGSEQFF. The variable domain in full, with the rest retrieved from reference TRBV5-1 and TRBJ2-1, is KAGVTQTPRYLIKTRGQQVTLSCSPISGHRSVSWYQQTPGQGLQFLFEYFSETQRNKGNFPGRFSGRQFSNSRSEMNVSTLELGDSALYLCASSLGLAGGSEQFFGPGTRLTVL.

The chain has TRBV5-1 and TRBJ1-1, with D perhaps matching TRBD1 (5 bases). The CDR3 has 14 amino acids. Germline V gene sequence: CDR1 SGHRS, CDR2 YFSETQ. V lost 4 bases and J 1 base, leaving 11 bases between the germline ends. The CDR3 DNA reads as TGCGCCAGCAGCCTCGACGGGACGAACACTGAAGCTTTCTTT. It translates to CASSLDGTNTEAFF.

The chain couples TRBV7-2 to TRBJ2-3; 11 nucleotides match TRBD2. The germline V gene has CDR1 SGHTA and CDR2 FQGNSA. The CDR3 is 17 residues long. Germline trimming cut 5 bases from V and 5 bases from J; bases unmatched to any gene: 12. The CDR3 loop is CASSPLLAGDSGDTQYF. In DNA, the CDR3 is TGTGCCAGCAGCCCCTTACTAGCGGGAGATTCTGGAGATACGCAGTATTTT.

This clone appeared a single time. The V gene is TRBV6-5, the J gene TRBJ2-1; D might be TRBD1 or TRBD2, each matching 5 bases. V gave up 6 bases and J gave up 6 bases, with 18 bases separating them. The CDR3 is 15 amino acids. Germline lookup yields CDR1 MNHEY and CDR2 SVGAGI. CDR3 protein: CASSSGTRPSNEQFF. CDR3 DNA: TGTGCCAGCAGCTCCGGGACCCGCCCCTCCAATGAGCAGTTCTTC.